What follows are 22 T cell receptor beta chains derived from one specimen sequenced in a study of T cell responses to AZD1222 COVID-19 vaccine. Some clones are missing from TCRdb's copy, which holds only in-frame ones; the method was immunoSEQ multiplex PCR. The table has some 130,000 clones, around 90% seen once. The sequences come from peripheral blood, collected on day 0 of AZD1222 vaccination. These receptors were obtained from an adult in good health.

This clone appeared a few times. The chain couples TRBV2 to TRBJ1-5; a weak D match, TRBD1 (5 bases). V was clipped by 4 bases and J by 0 bases, with 19 bases between them. The germline gives CDR1 SNHLY, CDR2 FYNNEI. CDR3 size: 18 residues. CDR3 region: CASSGGEVSPYSNQPQHF. The CDR3 DNA reads TGTGCCAGCAGTGGGGGCGAGGTCTCCCCCTATAGCAATCAGCCCCAGCATTTT. Full variable domain (remainder filled in from reference TRBV2 and TRBJ1-5): EPEVTQTPSHQVTQMGQEVILRCVPISNHLYFYWYRQILGQKVEFLVSFYNNEISEKSEIFDDQFSVERPDGSNFTLKIRSTKLEDSAMYFCASSGGEVSPYSNQPQHFGDGTRLSIL.

V is TRBV4-3 and J is TRBJ1-3; D remains unclear. V lost 0 bases and J lost 0, with 12 bases in between. This CDR3 spans 17 amino acids. Germline CDR1 LGHNA, CDR2 YSLEER. The CDR3, as DNA: TGCGCCAGCAGCCAAGATTCGACATCCTCCTCTGGAAACACCATATATTTT. Translated: CASSQDSTSSSGNTIYF.

This chain links TRBV29-1 with TRBJ1-1; D gene ambiguous. V lost 7 bases and J lost 2, with 8 bases in between. Germline assignment: CDR1 SQVTM and CDR2 ANQGSEA. This CDR3 region has 11 residues. The CDR3 protein is CSATINTEAFF. The CDR3 DNA reads TGCAGCGCCACTATTAACACTGAAGCTTTCTTT.

V and J are TRBV4-1 and TRBJ1-1; the D gene is possibly TRBD1 (6 bases). The germline V and J ends were trimmed by 1 base and 5 bases, with 17 bases remaining between them. Germline CDR1 reads MGHRA; CDR2 reads YSYEKL. The CDR3 has 16 amino acids. The CDR3 nucleotides read TGCGCCAGCAGCCAAGGAAGGGGGGGCCGACGGACTGAAGCTTTCTTT. It codes for CASSQGRGGRRTEAFF.

J is TRBJ2-7 and V is TRBV27; D gene uncertain. CDR1 and CDR2 from the germline V gene are MNHEY and SMNVEV (reference sequence). The ends were cut back, 3 bases at V and 3 bases at J, with 9 bases in the middle. This CDR3 comprises 13 residues. CDR3 sequence (DNA): TGTGCCAGCAGTTTTGACCTCAGCTACGAGCAGTACTTC. Its protein product is CASSFDLSYEQYF.

The chain has TRBV6-2 or TRBV6-3 and TRBJ1-1; D unclear. Looked up from germline, CDR1 is MNHEY and CDR2 is SVGEGT. V was clipped by 5 bases and J by 8 bases, with 9 bases between them. The CDR3 totals 11 residues. In DNA form, the CDR3 reads TGTGCCAGCAGTCTAACTGGGGAAGCTTTCTTT. Protein: CASSLTGEAFF.

This chain uses TRBV28 with TRBJ1-5, with a possible D match to TRBD1 (6 bases). V lost 6 bases, J lost 8 bases, and 17 bases lay in between. This CDR3 region has 14 residues. Germline V lookup: CDR1 MDHEN, CDR2 SYDVKM. This CDR3 reads CASSPTGFYEPQHF. The CDR3 coding sequence is TGTGCCAGCAGCCCTACAGGGTTTTATGAGCCCCAGCATTTT.

The chain links TRBV5-1 to TRBJ2-5; 12 bases map to TRBD2. The V gene end was trimmed by 6 bases and the J gene end by 2 bases; junction bases not matched to a gene: 5. Germline CDR1 SGHRS, CDR2 YFSETQ. The CDR3 is made up of 15 amino acids. This chain's CDR3 is CASKQLAGGQETQYF. CDR3 bases: TGCGCCAGCAAGCAACTAGCGGGGGGACAAGAGACCCAGTACTTC.

This rearrangement joins TRBV19 to TRBJ1-1, with D possibly being TRBD1 (5 bases). The CDR3 is 14 residues long. Trimming stripped 7 bases from V and 6 bases from J, with 18 bases between. Germline V gives CDR1 LNHDA, CDR2 SQIVND (reference sequence). The CDR3 DNA follows: TGTGCCAGTACCCCAGGGACTGTTTTGGCTGAAGCTTTCTTT. Its translation: CASTPGTVLAEAFF.

The rearrangement links TRBV1 to TRBJ1-5; the D call of TRBD1 is as the table states it, not checked on the DNA. TRBV1 is classified as a pseudogene. This CDR3 is 16 amino acids long. The CDR3 sequence is CTSSHREGGFMQPQHF. DNA of the CDR3: TGCACCAGCAGCCACCGGGAAGGGGGCTTTATGCAGCCCCAGCATTTT.

CDR3 nucleotide sequence: TGCAGCGCGACTACAGGGGGGGGAAGCACTGAAGCTTTCTTT. Translating it yields CSATTGGGSTEAFF. The rearrangement links TRBV29-1 to TRBJ1-1; TRBD1 agrees at 8 bases. The trim removed 7 bases at V and 4 bases at J, leaving 11 bases unmatched. The CDR3 consists of 14 residues. The germline CDR1 and CDR2 sequences are SQVTM and ANQGSEA.

The V gene is TRBV2, the J gene TRBJ1-4, with D unclear. The CDR3 runs to 16 residues. The V end lost 2 bases, the J end lost 0 bases, and 10 bases lay between the germline ends. Germline lookup yields CDR1 SNHLY and CDR2 FYNNEI. CDR3: CASSEKRMATNEKLFF. For the CDR3, the DNA is TGTGCCAGCAGTGAAAAAAGAATGGCAACTAATGAAAAACTGTTTTTT.

Only one count was recorded for this clone. DNA of the CDR3: TGTGCCAGCAGCCCCGGACAGGGAAGGAGGGGTTTTGACAATGAGCAGTTCTTC. It encodes CASSPGQGRRGFDNEQFF. V is TRBV3-1 (or the pseudogene TRBV3-2) and J is TRBJ2-1, with TRBD1 matching 8 bases. This CDR3 is built from 18 residues. Trimming removed 4 bases from V and 5 bases from J; junction bases left unmatched: 16. The germline CDR1 and CDR2 sequences are LGHDT and YNNKEL (reference sequence).

V usage is TRBV5-1 and J usage is TRBJ2-3; 14 bases are shared with TRBD2. The germline V gene has CDR1 SGHRS and CDR2 YFSETQ. The V gene end was trimmed by 4 bases and the J gene end by 2 bases; junction bases not matched to a gene: 3. This CDR3 has 16 amino acids. The DNA of the CDR3 is TGCGCCAGCAGCAGGGGACTAGCGGGGGCCACAGATACGCAGTATTTT. Translating gives CASSRGLAGATDTQYF. The full variable domain, rest sourced from reference TRBV5-1 and TRBJ2-3, is KAGVTQTPRYLIKTRGQQVTLSCSPISGHRSVSWYQQTPGQGLQFLFEYFSETQRNKGNFPGRFSGRQFSNSRSEMNVSTLELGDSALYLCASSRGLAGATDTQYFGPGTRLTVL.

V and J are TRBV7-7 and TRBJ1-1; D ambiguous. V lost 2 bases to trimming and J lost 4 bases, with 8 bases between them. The CDR3 extends over 13 amino acids. CDR1 is SSHAT, CDR2 FNYEAQ, per germline (reference sequence). The CDR3 coding sequence is TGTGCCAGCAGCTTACGGTGGGGCACTGAAGCTTTCTTT. It yields the protein CASSLRWGTEAFF.

The chain has TRBV27 and TRBJ1-3; D might be TRBD1 (5 bases). V was cut by 3 bases and J by 1 base, with 13 bases left in between. CDR3 size: 16 residues. Looked up from germline, CDR1 is MNHEY and CDR2 is SMNVEV (reference sequence). For the CDR3, the DNA is TGTGCCAGCAGTTTGAAAGGGACCGATTCTGGAAACACCATATATTTT. It translates to CASSLKGTDSGNTIYF.

V is TRBV5-1 and J is TRBJ1-1, with 7 bases that match TRBD1. The V gene end was trimmed by 4 bases and the J gene end by 4 bases; junction bases not matched to a gene: 10. Germline V lookup: CDR1 SGHRS, CDR2 YFSETQ. This CDR3 region has 15 residues. The CDR3 bases are TGCGCCAGCAGCCCAGCACAGGGGTCGGGCACTGAAGCTTTCTTT. Its protein product is CASSPAQGSGTEAFF.

The chain has TRBV5-1 and TRBJ2-1; the match to TRBD1 covers 7 bases. Trimming removed 0 bases from V and 5 bases from J; junction bases left unmatched: 2. The germline V gene encodes CDR1 SGHRS and CDR2 YFSETQ. The CDR3 spans 14 residues. The CDR3 nucleotides are TGCGCCAGCAGCTTGGGACAGGGCGACAATGAGCAGTTCTTC. Its translation is CASSLGQGDNEQFF. Using reference TRBV5-1 and TRBJ2-1 for the parts outside the CDR3, the full variable domain is KAGVTQTPRYLIKTRGQQVTLSCSPISGHRSVSWYQQTPGQGLQFLFEYFSETQRNKGNFPGRFSGRQFSNSRSEMNVSTLELGDSALYLCASSLGQGDNEQFFGPGTRLTVL.

This chain connects TRBV5-4 to TRBJ1-1; TRBD1 matches 9 bases. The CDR3 is 14 residues long. Germline V CDR1 and CDR2: SGHNT, YYREEE (reference sequence). The V gene end was trimmed by 7 bases and the J gene end by 5 bases; junction bases not matched to a gene: 9. The CDR3 bases are TGTGCCAGCCAATACAGGGGGCGGGGGACTGAAGCTTTCTTT. Translated: CASQYRGRGTEAFF.

The gene calls are TRBV9 and TRBJ1-2; D possibly corresponds to TRBD1 (6 bases). The CDR3 length is 16 residues. Germline CDR1 is SGDLS and CDR2 is YYNGEE. Trimming left V 0 bases short and J 0 bases short, with 12 bases between. CDR3 DNA: TGTGCCAGCAGCGTAGGACAGGTAGTAACTAACTATGGCTACACCTTC. Protein product: CASSVGQVVTNYGYTF. Drawing the rest from reference TRBV9 and TRBJ1-2, the complete variable domain is DSGVTQTPKHLITATGQRVTLRCSPRSGDLSVYWYQQSLDQGLQFLIQYYNGEERAKGNILERFSAQQFPDLHSELNLSSLELGDSALYFCASSVGQVVTNYGYTFGSGTRLTVV.

For this clone: At one of its ends the junction is not consistent with the germline gene, which may arise from a read error. The J gene is TRBJ1-1, the V gene TRBV6-1; possibly TRBD1 for D (5 bases). There are 12 residues in the CDR3. The germline V gene encodes CDR1 MNHNS and CDR2 SASEGT. The CDR3 region has the DNA TGTGCCAGCAGTCAAGCAGGGCCTGAAGCTTTCTTT. Protein: CASSQAGPEAFF.

The rearrangement uses TRBV5-1 and TRBJ1-1, with 7 nucleotides matching TRBD1. CDR3 length: 13 amino acids. The germline gives CDR1 SGHRS, CDR2 YFSETQ. J was trimmed by 7 bases and V by 5 bases; bases with no gene match: 8. The CDR3 DNA sequence: TGCGCCAGCAGTAACCAGGGGGGAAGTGAAGCTTTCTTT. It yields the protein CASSNQGGSEAFF. Based on the CDR3 plus reference TRBV5-1 and TRBJ1-1, the full variable domain is KAGVTQTPRYLIKTRGQQVTLSCSPISGHRSVSWYQQTPGQGLQFLFEYFSETQRNKGNFPGRFSGRQFSNSRSEMNVSTLELGDSALYLCASSNQGGSEAFFGQGTRLTVV.